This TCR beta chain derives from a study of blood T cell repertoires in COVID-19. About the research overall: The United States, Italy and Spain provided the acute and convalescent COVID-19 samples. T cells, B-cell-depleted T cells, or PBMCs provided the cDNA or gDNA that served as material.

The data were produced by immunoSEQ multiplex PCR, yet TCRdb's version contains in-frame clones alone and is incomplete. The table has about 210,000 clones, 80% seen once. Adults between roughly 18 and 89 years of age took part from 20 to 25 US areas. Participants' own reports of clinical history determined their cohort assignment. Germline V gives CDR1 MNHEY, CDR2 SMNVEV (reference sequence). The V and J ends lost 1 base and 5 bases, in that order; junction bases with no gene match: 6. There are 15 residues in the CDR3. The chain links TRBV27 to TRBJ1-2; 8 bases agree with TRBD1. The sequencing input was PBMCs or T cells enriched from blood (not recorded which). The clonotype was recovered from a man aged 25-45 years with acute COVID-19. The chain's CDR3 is CASSLYRGTGYGYTF. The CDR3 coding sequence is TGTGCCAGCAGTTTATACAGGGGGACCGGATATGGCTACACCTTC.